What follows is one TCR beta chain and its context. The antigen it binds to is not known. There are no base qualities to consult, and no much larger clone falls within one base. V and J are truncated by 4 bases and 0 bases respectively, leaving an intervening sequence of 25 bases. Its CDR3 holds 21 amino acids, cysteine through phenylalanine. Kept here is only the CDR3 DNA, which spans 63 bases and is read in frame from base 1. The germline V gene (reference sequence) specifies SEHNR as CDR1 and FQNEAQ as CDR2. These data come from a study of T cells in Graves' hyperthyroidism and ophthalmopathy (dated by TCRdb to about 2019). About the study as a whole: Peripheral blood samples were taken at the time of initial diagnosis, prior to any treatment. Following sampling, methimazole starting at 30 mg daily was given to hyperthyroidism patients, and high-dose intravenous methylprednisolone was given to ophthalmopathy patients. TCR Vbeta CDR3 sequencing of approximately 140 peripheral blood samples (roughly 43 ophthalmopathy, approximately 80 hyperthyroidism and roughly 17 progressor patients) is reported in the paper. For training and testing, the roughly 100 patients in the discovery cohort were randomly divided in a 7:3 ratio. An independent validation cohort of under 20 hyperthyroidism patients and about 15 patients who later progressed to ophthalmopathy tested prospective prediction of ophthalmopathy. To identify distinguishing TCR V-J signatures, a discovery cohort of 95 to 100 patients was used, comprising fewer than 45 with Graves' ophthalmopathy and some 60 with stable Graves' hyperthyroidism. In more than 5 Graves' hyperthyroidism patients, the study also compared T-cell repertoires from thyroid tissue with T-cell repertoires from blood.

Graves' hyperthyroidism was defined as stable when no progression to ophthalmopathy occurred over 18 months of follow-up. Hyperthyroidism patients were newly diagnosed, had a disease duration of under 2 months, and were aged 18 to 65 years. Patients with uncontrolled infections, other autoimmune diseases, pregnancy or lactation were excluded. Diagnoses relied on clinical symptoms, serum thyroxine and TRAb, thyroid ultrasound and orbital computed tomography. Ficoll-Paque density gradient centrifugation was used to isolate PBMCs from about 10 ml of fresh peripheral blood. Total RNA was extracted with Trizol reagent, and quality was checked on an Agilent 2100 Bioanalyzer. Amplification of TCR beta CDR3 regions was carried out from RNA transcripts. The first round of RT-PCR for the TCR CDR3 was performed with the HTBI primer set and the Qiagen OneStep RT-PCR kit. Libraries were constructed in a second round of multiplex PCR, after which size selection and purification were performed. The libraries were sequenced on an Illumina HiSeq2000 using paired-end 100 bp reads. The original pipeline was this. SOAPnuke was used to process the raw data, with reads discarded if the reads contained adapters or uncalled bases, had a mean Phred below 15, or lacked an exact constant-primer or identifier match. COPE v1.2.5 was used to merge the high-quality paired reads, and each unique nucleotide sequence was defined as a clonotype. Clonotypes were aligned to IMGT TRBV, TRBD and TRBJ reference segments using MiTCR v1.1. The analysis included only V-J combinations with a frequency above 0.0001, which together covered 99.2% of the repertoires. The TCS score was defined as F50 (clonal expansion) divided by E x V (chaos), with BLOSUM62-based TCRdist calculated between CDR3 peptides within each V-J. Welch's t-statistics and random forest reduced roughly 530 V-J features to under 15, which were used in a naive Bayes classifier (R e1071). In-frame beta chains were kept once TCRdb had trimmed the public reads at Q25 with fastp and called clones with MiXCR. When rows share a CDR3 protein, they turn into one entry using the most common DNA and genes. V and J calls and clone size were set by TCRdb, not the authors. This sample is represented by around 200,000 distinct CDR3 sequences; 15% to 20% of them were singletons. The ten largest make up about 45% of the sample.

Results and caveats for the whole study, not just this receptor: Most expanded thyroid clonotypes (frequency above 0.001) were also detected in blood, a finding suggesting that blood repertoires may reflect thyroid immune responses. In validation, progression to ophthalmopathy was predicted by the model with nearly 71% sensitivity and roughly 72% specificity, a median of roughly 6 months before onset. Sample size was not statistically predetermined, and blinding of investigators to group allocation was not performed. A 13 V-J signature model separated ophthalmopathy from stable hyperthyroidism, with around 91% sensitivity and about 81% specificity in cross-validation and 80%/75% in testing.

Sequenced material: blood. The clonotype comes from a man aged 40-50 years with Graves' hyperthyroidism. The V and J genes are TRBV7-9 and TRBJ2-6, with TRBD1 as a weak D call on 6 bases. The nucleotide sequence reads as follows: TGTGCCAGCAGCTCTTATGGGATGGGGGCCAGGGGATACTCTGGGGCCAACGTCCTGACTTTC. It translates as CASSSYGMGARGYSGANVLTF. Reference TRBV7-9 and TRBJ2-6 proteins supply the regions before and after the CDR3; the full variable domain is: DTGVSQNPRHKITKRGQNVTFRCDPISEHNRLYWYRQTLGQGPEFLTYFQNEAQLEKSRLLSDRFSAERPKGSFSTLEIQRTEQGDSAMYLCASSSYGMGARGYSGANVLTFGAGSRLTVL.